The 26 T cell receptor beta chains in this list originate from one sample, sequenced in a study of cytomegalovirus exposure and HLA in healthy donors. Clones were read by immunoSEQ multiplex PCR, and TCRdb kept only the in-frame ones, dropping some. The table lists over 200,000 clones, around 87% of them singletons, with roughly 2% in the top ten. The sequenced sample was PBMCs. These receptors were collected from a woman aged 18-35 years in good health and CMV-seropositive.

The CDR3 loop is CASSPRQGASTDTQYF. The CDR3 DNA is TGTGCCAGCTCACCTAGGCAGGGGGCCTCCACAGATACGCAGTATTTT. This chain connects TRBV18 to TRBJ2-3; 8 nucleotides line up with TRBD1. Germline loops: CDR1 KGHSH, CDR2 LQKENI. The CDR3 has 16 residues. Germline trimming cut 3 bases from V and 2 bases from J; bases unmatched to any gene: 7.

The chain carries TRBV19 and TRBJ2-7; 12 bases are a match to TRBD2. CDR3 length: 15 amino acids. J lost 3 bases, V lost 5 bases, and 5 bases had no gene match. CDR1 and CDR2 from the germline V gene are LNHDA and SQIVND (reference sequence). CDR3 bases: TGTGCCAGTAGTTCGCGGACTAGCGGGGTCTACGAGCAGTACTTC. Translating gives CASSSRTSGVYEQYF.

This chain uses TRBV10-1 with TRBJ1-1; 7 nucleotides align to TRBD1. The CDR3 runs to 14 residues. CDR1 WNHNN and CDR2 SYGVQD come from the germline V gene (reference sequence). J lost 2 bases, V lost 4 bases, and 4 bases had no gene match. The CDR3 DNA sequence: TGCGCCAGCAGTGGTGGAGGGGGCAACACTGAAGCTTTCTTT. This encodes CASSGGGGNTEAFF.

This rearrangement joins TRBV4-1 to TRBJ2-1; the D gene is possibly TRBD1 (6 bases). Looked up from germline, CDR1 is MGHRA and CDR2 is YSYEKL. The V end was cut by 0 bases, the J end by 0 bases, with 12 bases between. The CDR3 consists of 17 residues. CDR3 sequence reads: CASSQDQGTFSYNEQFF. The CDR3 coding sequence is TGCGCCAGCAGCCAAGACCAAGGGACATTCTCCTACAATGAGCAGTTCTTC.

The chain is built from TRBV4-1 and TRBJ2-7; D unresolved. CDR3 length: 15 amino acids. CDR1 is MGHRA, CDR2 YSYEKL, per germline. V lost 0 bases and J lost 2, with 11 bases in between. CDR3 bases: TGCGCCAGCAGCCAAGAAAGAGCCCTCACCTACGAGCAGTACTTC. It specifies CASSQERALTYEQYF.

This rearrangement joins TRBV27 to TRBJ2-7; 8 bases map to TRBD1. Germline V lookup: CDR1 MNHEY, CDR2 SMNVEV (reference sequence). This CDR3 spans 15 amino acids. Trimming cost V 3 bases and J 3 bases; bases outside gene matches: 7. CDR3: CASSLGPGGGYEQYF. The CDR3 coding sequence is TGTGCCAGCAGTTTGGGTCCAGGGGGCGGCTACGAGCAGTACTTC.

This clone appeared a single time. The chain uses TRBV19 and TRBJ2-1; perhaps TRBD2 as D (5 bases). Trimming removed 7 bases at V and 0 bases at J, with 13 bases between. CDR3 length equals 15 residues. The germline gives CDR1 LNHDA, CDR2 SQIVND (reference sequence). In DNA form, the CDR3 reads TGTGCCAGTACTTCGACTGGGAGCTCCTACAATGAGCAGTTCTTC. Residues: CASTSTGSSYNEQFF.

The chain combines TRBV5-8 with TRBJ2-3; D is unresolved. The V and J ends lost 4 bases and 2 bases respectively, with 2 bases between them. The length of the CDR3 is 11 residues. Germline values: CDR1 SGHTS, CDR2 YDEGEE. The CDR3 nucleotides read TGTGCCAGCAGCCTCACAGATACGCAGTATTTT. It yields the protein CASSLTDTQYF.

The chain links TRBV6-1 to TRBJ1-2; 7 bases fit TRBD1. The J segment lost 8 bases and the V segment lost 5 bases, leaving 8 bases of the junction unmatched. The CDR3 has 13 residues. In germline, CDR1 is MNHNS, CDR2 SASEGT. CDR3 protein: CASSRTGRSGYTF. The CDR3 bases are TGTGCCAGCAGTAGGACAGGAAGAAGCGGCTACACCTTC.

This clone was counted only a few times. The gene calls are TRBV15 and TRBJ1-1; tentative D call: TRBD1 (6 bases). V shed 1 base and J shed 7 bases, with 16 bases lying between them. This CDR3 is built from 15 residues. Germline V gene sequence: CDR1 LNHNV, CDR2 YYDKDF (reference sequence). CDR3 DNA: TGTGCCACCAGCAGAGGTCGGGGGGCGAAGATTGAAGCTTTCTTT. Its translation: CATSRGRGAKIEAFF.

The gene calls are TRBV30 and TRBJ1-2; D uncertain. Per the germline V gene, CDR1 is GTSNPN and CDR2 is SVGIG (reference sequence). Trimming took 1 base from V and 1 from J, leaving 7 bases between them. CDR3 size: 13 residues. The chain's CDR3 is CAWSDSFNYGYTF. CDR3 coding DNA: TGTGCCTGGAGTGACAGTTTTAACTATGGCTACACCTTC. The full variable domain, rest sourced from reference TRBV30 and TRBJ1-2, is SQTIHQWPATLVQPVGSPLSLECTVEGTSNPNLYWYRQAAGRGLQLLFYSVGIGQISSEVPQNLSASRPQDRQFILSSKKLLLSDSGFYLCAWSDSFNYGYTFGSGTRLTVV.

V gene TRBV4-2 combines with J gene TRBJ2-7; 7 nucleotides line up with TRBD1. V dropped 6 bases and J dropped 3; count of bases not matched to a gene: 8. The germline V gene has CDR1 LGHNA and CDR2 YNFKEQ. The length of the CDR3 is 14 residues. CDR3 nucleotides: TGTGCCAGCAGTCCCCAAGCAGGGGGCTACGAGCAGTACTTC. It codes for CASSPQAGGYEQYF.

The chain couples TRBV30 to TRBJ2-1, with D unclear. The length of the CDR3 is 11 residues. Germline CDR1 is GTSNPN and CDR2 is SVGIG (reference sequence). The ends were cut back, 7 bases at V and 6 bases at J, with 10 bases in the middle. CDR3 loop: CASRHLNEQFF. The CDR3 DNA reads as TGTGCCTCGCGCCACCTCAATGAGCAGTTCTTC. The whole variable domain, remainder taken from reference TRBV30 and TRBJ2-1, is SQTIHQWPATLVQPVGSPLSLECTVEGTSNPNLYWYRQAAGRGLQLLFYSVGIGQISSEVPQNLSASRPQDRQFILSSKKLLLSDSGFYLCASRHLNEQFFGPGTRLTVL.

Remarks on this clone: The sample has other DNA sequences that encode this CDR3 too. The CDR3 DNA is TGCGCCAGCAGCTTGGGACAGGGGGACTATGGCTACACCTTC. This codes for CASSLGQGDYGYTF. This sequence joins TRBV5-1 and TRBJ1-2, with 9 bases fitting TRBD1. This CDR3 contains 14 residues. The junction had 0 bases not matched to a gene; V was cut back by 0 bases and J by 3 bases. Per the germline V gene, CDR1 is SGHRS and CDR2 is YFSETQ.

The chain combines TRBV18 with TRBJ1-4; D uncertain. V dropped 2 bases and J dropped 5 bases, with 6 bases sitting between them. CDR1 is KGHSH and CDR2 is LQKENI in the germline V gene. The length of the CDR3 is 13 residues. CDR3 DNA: TGTGCCAGCTCACCAGACTTGAATGAAAAACTGTTTTTT. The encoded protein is CASSPDLNEKLFF.

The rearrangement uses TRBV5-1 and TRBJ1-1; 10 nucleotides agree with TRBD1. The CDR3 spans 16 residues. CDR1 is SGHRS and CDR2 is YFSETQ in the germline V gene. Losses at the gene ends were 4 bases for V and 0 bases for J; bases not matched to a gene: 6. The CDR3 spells CASSPGTGAMNTEAFF. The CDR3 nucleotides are TGCGCCAGCAGCCCCGGGACAGGGGCCATGAACACTGAAGCTTTCTTT.

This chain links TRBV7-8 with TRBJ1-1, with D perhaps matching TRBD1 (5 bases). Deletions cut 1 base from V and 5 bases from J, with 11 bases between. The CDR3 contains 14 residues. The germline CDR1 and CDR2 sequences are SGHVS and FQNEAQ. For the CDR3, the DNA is TGTGCCAGCAGCTTAGAGGCAGGGAAAACTGAAGCTTTCTTT. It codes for CASSLEAGKTEAFF.

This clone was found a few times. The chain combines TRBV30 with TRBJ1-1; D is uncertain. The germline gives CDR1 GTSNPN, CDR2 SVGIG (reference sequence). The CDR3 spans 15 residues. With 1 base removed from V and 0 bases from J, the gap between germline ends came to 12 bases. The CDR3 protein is CAWSAFPNLNTEAFF. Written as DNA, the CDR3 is TGTGCCTGGAGTGCTTTCCCAAACTTGAACACTGAAGCTTTCTTT. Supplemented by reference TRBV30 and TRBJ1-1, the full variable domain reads SQTIHQWPATLVQPVGSPLSLECTVEGTSNPNLYWYRQAAGRGLQLLFYSVGIGQISSEVPQNLSASRPQDRQFILSSKKLLLSDSGFYLCAWSAFPNLNTEAFFGQGTRLTVV.

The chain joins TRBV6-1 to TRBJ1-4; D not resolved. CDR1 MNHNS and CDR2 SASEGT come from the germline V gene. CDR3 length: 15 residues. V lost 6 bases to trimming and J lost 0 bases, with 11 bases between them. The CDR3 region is CASRGTATTNEKLFF. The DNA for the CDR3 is TGTGCCAGCAGGGGTACAGCCACAACTAATGAAAAACTGTTTTTT.

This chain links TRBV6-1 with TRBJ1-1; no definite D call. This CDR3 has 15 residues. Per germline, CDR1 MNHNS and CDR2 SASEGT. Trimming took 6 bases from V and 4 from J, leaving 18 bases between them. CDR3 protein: CASSPGMTSGTEAFF. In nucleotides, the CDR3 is TGTGCCAGCAGCCCGGGGATGACATCGGGCACTGAAGCTTTCTTT.

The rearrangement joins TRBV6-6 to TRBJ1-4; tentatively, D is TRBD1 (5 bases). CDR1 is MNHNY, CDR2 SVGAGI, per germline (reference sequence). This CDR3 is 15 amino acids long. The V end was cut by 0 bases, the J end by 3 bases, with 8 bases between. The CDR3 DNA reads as TGTGCCAGCAGTTACTCTCGACAGCCTAATGAAAAACTGTTTTTT. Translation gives CASSYSRQPNEKLFF.

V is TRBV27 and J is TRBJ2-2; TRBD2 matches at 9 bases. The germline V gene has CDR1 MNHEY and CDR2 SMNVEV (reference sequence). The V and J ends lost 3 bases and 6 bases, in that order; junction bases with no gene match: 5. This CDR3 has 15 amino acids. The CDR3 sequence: CASSFAGGSSGELFF. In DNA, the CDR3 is TGTGCCAGCAGTTTTGCGGGAGGGTCCTCCGGGGAGCTGTTTTTT.

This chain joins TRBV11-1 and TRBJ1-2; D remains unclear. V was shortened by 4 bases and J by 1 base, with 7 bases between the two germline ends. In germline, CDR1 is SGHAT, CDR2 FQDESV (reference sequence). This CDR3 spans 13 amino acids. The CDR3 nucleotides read TGTGCCAGCAGCTCAAGAGGTAACTATGGCTACACCTTC. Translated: CASSSRGNYGYTF.

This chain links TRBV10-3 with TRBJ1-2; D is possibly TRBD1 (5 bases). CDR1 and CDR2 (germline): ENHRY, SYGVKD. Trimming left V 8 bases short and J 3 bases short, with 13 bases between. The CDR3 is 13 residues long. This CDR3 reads CAIGGAGDYGYTF. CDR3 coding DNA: TGTGCCATCGGAGGGGCGGGAGACTATGGCTACACCTTC.

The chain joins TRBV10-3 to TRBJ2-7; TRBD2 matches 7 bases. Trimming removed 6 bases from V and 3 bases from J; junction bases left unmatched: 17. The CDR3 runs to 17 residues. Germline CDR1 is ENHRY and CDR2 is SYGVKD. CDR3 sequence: CAIRGGVGPGGDYEQYF. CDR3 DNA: TGTGCCATCAGGGGTGGGGTTGGGCCGGGGGGAGACTACGAGCAGTACTTC.

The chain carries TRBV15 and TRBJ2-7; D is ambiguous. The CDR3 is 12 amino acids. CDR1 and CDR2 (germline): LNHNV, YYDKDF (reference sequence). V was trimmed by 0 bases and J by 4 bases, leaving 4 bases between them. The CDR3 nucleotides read TGTGCCACCAGCAGAGACAGTTACGAGCAGTACTTC. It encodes CATSRDSYEQYF.